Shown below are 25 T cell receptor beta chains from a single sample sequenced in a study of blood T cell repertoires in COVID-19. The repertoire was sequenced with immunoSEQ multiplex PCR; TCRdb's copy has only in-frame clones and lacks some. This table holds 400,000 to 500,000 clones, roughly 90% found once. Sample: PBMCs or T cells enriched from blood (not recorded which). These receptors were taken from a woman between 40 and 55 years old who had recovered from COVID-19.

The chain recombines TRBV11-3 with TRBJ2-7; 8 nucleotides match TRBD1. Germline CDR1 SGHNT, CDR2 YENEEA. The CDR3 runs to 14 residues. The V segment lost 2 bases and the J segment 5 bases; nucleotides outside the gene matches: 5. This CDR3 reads CASSLYRGRNEQYF. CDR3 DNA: TGTGCCAGCAGCTTATACAGGGGGAGAAACGAGCAGTACTTC.

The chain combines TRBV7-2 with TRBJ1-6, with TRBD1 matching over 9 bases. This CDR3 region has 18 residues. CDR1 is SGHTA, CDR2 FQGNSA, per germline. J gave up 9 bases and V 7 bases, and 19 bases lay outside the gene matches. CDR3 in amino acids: CASTKGALGGTGSSPLHF. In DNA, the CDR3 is TGTGCCAGCACAAAAGGGGCTTTAGGCGGGACAGGGAGTTCACCCCTCCACTTT. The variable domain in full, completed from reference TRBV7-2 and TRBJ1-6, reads GAGVSQSPSNKVTEKGKDVELRCDPISGHTALYWYRQSLGQGLEFLIYFQGNSAPDKSGLPSDRFSAERTGGSVSTLTIQRTQQEDSAVYLCASTKGALGGTGSSPLHFGNGTRLTVT.

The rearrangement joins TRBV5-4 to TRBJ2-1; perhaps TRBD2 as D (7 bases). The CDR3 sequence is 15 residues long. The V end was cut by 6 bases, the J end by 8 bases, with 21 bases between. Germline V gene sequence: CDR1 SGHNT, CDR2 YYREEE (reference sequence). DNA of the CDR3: TGTGCCAGCACTACCGGGGGGCTAGCGTCCGATGAGCAGTTCTTC. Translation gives CASTTGGLASDEQFF.

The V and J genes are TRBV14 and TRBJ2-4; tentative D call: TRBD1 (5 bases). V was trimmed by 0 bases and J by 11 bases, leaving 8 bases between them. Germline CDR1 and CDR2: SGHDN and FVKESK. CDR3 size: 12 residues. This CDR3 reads CASSQDAGFQYF. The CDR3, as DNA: TGTGCCAGCAGCCAAGACGCAGGGTTTCAGTACTTC. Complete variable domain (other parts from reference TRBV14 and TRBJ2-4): EAGVTQFPSHSVIEKGQTVTLRCDPISGHDNLYWYRRVMGKEIKFLLHFVKESKQDESGMPNNRFLAERTGGTYSTLKVQPAELEDSGVYFCASSQDAGFQYFGAGTRLSVL.

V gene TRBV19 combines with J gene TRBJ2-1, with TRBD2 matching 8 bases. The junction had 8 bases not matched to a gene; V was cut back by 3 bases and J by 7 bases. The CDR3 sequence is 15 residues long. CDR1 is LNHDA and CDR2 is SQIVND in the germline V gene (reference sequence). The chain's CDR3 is CASSMLSGTLNEQFF. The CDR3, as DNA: TGTGCCAGTAGTATGCTTAGCGGGACTTTGAATGAGCAGTTCTTC.

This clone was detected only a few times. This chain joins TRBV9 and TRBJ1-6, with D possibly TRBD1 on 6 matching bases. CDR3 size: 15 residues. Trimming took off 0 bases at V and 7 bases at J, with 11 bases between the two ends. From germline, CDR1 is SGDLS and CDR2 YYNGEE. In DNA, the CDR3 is TGTGCCAGCAGCGTAGGAGACAGGCCGAATTCACCCCTCCACTTT. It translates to CASSVGDRPNSPLHF.

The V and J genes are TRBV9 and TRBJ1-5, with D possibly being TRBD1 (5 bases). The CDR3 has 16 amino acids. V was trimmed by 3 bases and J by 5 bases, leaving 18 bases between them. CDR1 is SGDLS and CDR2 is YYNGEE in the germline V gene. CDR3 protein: CASSGSSGGDDQPQHF. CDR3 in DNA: TGTGCCAGCAGCGGGTCCTCCGGGGGGGATGATCAGCCCCAGCATTTT. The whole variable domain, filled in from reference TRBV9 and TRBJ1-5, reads DSGVTQTPKHLITATGQRVTLRCSPRSGDLSVYWYQQSLDQGLQFLIQYYNGEERAKGNILERFSAQQFPDLHSELNLSSLELGDSALYFCASSGSSGGDDQPQHFGDGTRLSIL.

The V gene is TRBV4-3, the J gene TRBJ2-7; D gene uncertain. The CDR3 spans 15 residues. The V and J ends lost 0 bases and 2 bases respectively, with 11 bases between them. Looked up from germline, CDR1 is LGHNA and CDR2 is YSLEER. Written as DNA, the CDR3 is TGCGCCAGCAGCCAAGATGTTATAGAGGCCTACGAGCAGTACTTC. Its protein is CASSQDVIEAYEQYF.

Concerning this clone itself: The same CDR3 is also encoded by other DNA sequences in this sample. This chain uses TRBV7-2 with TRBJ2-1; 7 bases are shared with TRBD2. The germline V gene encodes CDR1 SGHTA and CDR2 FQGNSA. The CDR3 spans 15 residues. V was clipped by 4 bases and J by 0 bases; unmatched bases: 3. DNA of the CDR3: TGTGCCAGCAGCTCCGGGAGGAGCTCCTACAATGAGCAGTTCTTC. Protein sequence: CASSSGRSSYNEQFF. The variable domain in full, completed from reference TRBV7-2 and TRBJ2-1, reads GAGVSQSPSNKVTEKGKDVELRCDPISGHTALYWYRQSLGQGLEFLIYFQGNSAPDKSGLPSDRFSAERTGGSVSTLTIQRTQQEDSAVYLCASSSGRSSYNEQFFGPGTRLTVL.

CDR3: CASRGTGSTEAFF. Here the CDR3 DNA reads TGCGCCAGCAGAGGGACAGGGAGCACTGAAGCTTTCTTT. The chain employs TRBV5-1 and TRBJ1-1; TRBD1 matches at 9 bases. Unmatched junction bases numbered 3, after V lost 5 bases and J lost 4 bases. The CDR3 sequence is 13 residues long. Germline values: CDR1 SGHRS, CDR2 YFSETQ.

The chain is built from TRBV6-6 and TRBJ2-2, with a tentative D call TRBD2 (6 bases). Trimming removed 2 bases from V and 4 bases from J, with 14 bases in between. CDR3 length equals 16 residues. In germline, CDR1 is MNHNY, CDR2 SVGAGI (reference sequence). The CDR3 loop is CASSYAGGGITGELFF. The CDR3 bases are TGTGCCAGCAGTTACGCCGGGGGTGGGATCACCGGGGAGCTGTTTTTT.

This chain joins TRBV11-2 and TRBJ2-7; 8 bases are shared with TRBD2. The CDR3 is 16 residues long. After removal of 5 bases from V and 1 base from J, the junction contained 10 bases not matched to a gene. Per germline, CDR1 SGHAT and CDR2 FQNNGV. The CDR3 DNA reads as TGTGCCAGCAGCACCCCTCCGGGACTAGGGTCCTACGAGCAGTACTTC. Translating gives CASSTPPGLGSYEQYF.

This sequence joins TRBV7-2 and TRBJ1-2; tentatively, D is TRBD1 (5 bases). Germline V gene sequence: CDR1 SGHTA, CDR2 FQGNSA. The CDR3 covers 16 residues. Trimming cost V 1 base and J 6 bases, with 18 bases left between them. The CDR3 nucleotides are TGTGCCAGCAGCTTAGAACAGGTCGTTCTTAGGGATGGCTACACCTTC. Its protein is CASSLEQVVLRDGYTF.

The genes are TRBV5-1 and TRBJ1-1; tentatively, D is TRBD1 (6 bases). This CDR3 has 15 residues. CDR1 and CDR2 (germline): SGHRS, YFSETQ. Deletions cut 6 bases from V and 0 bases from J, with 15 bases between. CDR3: CASKRTANMNTEAFF. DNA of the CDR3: TGCGCCAGCAAACGGACAGCTAATATGAACACTGAAGCTTTCTTT.

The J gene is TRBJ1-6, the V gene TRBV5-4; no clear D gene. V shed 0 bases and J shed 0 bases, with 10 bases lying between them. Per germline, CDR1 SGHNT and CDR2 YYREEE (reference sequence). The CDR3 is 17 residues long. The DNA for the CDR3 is TGTGCCAGCAGCTTGGGTGGCAGAAGCTCCTATAATTCACCCCTCCACTTT. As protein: CASSLGGRSSYNSPLHF.

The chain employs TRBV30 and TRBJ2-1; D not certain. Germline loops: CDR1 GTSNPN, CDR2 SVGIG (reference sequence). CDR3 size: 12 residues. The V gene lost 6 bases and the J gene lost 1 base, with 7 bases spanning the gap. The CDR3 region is CACLVSYNEQFF. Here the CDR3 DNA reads TGTGCCTGCCTAGTTTCCTACAATGAGCAGTTCTTC.

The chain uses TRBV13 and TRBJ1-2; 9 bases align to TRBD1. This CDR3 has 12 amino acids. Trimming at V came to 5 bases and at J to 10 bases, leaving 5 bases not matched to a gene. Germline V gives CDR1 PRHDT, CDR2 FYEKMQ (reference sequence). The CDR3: CASSPGQGDYTF. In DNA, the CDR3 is TGTGCCAGCAGCCCGGGACAGGGAGACTACACCTTC.

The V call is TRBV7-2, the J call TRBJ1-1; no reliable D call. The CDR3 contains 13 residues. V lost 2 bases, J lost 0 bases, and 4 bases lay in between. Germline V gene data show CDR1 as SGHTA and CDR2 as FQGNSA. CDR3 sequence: CASSLYLNTEAFF. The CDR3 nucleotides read TGTGCCAGCAGCTTATATCTGAACACTGAAGCTTTCTTT.

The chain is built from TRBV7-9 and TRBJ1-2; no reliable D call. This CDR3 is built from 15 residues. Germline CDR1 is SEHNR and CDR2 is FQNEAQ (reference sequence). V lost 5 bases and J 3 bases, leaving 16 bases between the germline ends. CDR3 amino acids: CASSPGSLWDYGYTF. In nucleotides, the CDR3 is TGTGCCAGCAGCCCCGGGAGCCTGTGGGACTATGGCTACACCTTC. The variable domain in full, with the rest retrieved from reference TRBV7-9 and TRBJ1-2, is DTGVSQNPRHKITKRGQNVTFRCDPISEHNRLYWYRQTLGQGPEFLTYFQNEAQLEKSRLLSDRFSAERPKGSFSTLEIQRTEQGDSAMYLCASSPGSLWDYGYTFGSGTRLTVV.

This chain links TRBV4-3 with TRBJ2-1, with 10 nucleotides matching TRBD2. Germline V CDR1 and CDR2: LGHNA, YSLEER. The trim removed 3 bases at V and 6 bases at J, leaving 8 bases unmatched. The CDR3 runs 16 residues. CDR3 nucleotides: TGCGCCAGCAGCCAGATCCGAGCGGGAGGGGGCAATGAGCAGTTCTTC. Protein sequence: CASSQIRAGGGNEQFF.

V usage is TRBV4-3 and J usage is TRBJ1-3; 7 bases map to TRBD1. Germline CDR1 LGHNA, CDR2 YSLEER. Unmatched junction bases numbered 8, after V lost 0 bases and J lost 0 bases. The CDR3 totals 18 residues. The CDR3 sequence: CASSQDRAGGSSGNTIYF. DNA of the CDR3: TGCGCCAGCAGCCAAGATCGGGCAGGGGGTAGCTCTGGAAACACCATATATTTT.

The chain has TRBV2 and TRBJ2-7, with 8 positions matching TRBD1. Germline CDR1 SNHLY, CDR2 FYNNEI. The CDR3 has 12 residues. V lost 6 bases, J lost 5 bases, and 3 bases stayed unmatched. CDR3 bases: TGTGCCAGCAGGGACAGGGTCAACGAGCAGTACTTC. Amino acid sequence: CASRDRVNEQYF.

The CDR3 nucleotides are TGCAGCGTTGACGCTAGCGCCTCCTACAATGAGCAGTTCTTC. Protein: CSVDASASYNEQFF. This sequence joins TRBV29-1 and TRBJ2-1, with D maybe TRBD2 (6 bases). The germline V gene has CDR1 SQVTM and CDR2 ANQGSEA. CDR3 length: 14 residues. Trimming cost V 3 bases and J 0 bases, with 9 bases left between them.

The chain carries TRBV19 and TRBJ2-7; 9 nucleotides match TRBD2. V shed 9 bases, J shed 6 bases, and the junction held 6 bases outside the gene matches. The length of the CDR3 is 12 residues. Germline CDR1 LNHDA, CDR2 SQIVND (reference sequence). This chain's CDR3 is CARVPSGTEQYF. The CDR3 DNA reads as TGTGCCAGGGTACCTAGCGGGACCGAGCAGTACTTC.

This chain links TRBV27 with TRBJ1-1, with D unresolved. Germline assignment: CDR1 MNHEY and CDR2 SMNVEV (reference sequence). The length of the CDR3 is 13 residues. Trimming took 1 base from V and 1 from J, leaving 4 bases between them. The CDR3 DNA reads TGTGCCAGCAGTTTATACTGGAACACTGAAGCTTTCTTT. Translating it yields CASSLYWNTEAFF.